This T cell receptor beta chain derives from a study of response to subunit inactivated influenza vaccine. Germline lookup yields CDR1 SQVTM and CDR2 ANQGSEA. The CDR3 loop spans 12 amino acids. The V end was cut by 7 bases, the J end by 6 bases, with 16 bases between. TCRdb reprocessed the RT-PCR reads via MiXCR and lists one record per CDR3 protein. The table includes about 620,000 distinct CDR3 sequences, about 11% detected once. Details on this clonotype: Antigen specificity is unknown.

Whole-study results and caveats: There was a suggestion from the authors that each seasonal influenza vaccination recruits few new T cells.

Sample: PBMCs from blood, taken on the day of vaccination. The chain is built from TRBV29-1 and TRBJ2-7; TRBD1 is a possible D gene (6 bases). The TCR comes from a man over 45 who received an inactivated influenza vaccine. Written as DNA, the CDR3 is TGCAGCGCTGAGATCGGGACATCCGAGCAGTACTTC. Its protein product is CSAEIGTSEQYF.